Below are 29 T cell receptor beta chains sequenced from a single sample in a study of monozygotic twins with inflammatory bowel disease. No DNA is given; TCRdb re-called the 5' RACE reads and lists each CDR3 protein once. The sample table sets out around 150,000 distinct CDR3 sequences. Sequences were obtained from blood. These receptors all stem from a human donor with ulcerative colitis or Crohn's disease, or a healthy co-twin of an affected twin (not recorded which).

The chain couples TRBV4-3 to TRBJ2-5; TCRdb names TRBD2, which stays unverified in the absence of DNA. There are 17 residues in the CDR3. The germline V gene has CDR1 LGHNA and CDR2 YSLEER. CDR3 loop: CASSQIGASGRGETQYF.

V and J are TRBV19 and TRBJ2-3; the TCRdb call, TRBD2, lacks DNA for checking. The CDR3 runs to 15 residues. Germline loops: CDR1 LNHDA, CDR2 SQIVND (reference sequence). This CDR3 reads CASQRVLAGPDTQYF.

This chain joins TRBV5-6 and TRBJ2-7; the TCRdb D gene call, TRBD1, has no DNA to confirm it. In germline, CDR1 is SGHDT, CDR2 YYEEEE. The CDR3 loop spans 14 amino acids. This CDR3 is CASSLWGDSDEQYF. The complete variable domain, with remaining parts taken from reference TRBV5-6 and TRBJ2-7, reads DAGVTQSPTHLIKTRGQQVTLRCSPKSGHDTVSWYQQALGQGPQFIFQYYEEEERQRGNFPDRFSGHQFPNYSSELNVNALLLGDSALYLCASSLWGDSDEQYFGPGTRLTVT.

The chain recombines TRBV19 with TRBJ2-2; TCRdb's assignment of TRBD2 cannot be checked, as there is no DNA. Per germline, CDR1 LNHDA and CDR2 SQIVND (reference sequence). The CDR3 is 17 residues long. CDR3 residues: CASSIFGTSGSKGELFF.

The gene calls are TRBV19 and TRBJ1-5; TCRdb gives TRBD1 as the D gene, but with no DNA this cannot be confirmed. In germline, CDR1 is LNHDA, CDR2 SQIVND (reference sequence). This CDR3 region has 13 residues. This chain's CDR3 is CASSPTGGQPQHF.

The rearrangement links TRBV29-1 to TRBJ2-1. Per germline, CDR1 SQVTM and CDR2 ANQGSEA. The length of the CDR3 is 12 residues. CDR3 amino acids: CSVGSSDNEQFF.

The rearrangement links TRBV5-6 to TRBJ2-7; TCRdb returns TRBD2, unconfirmable since there is no DNA. This CDR3 contains 19 residues. Germline V gives CDR1 SGHDT, CDR2 YYEEEE. The CDR3 loop is CASSLERSAGGPFTYEQYF.

The genes are TRBV12-3 or TRBV12-4 and TRBJ2-7; TCRdb names TRBD1, which stays unverified in the absence of DNA. The CDR3 loop spans 15 amino acids. This CDR3 reads CASSLGGQAPYEQYF.

V is TRBV9 and J is TRBJ2-3. The CDR3 is made up of 15 amino acids. Germline V gene lookup returns CDR1 SGDLS and CDR2 YYNGEE. The CDR3 sequence: CASSVALLATDTQYF.

V and J are TRBV25-1 and TRBJ1-2. Germline assignment: CDR1 MGHDK and CDR2 SYGVNS. This CDR3 is built from 11 residues. CDR3 loop: CASSENNGYTF.

The V call is TRBV30, the J call TRBJ2-1; there is no DNA to check the TCRdb D call of TRBD2. CDR1 GTSNPN and CDR2 SVGIG come from the germline V gene (reference sequence). The CDR3 runs to 14 residues. CDR3 loop: CAWSEGSSGSRGYF.

The genes are TRBV5-1 and TRBJ2-1; the TCRdb call, TRBD1, lacks DNA for checking. The CDR3 totals 18 residues. Per the germline V gene, CDR1 is SGHRS and CDR2 is YFSETQ. Here the CDR3 reads CASSLVTPGSGPYNEQFF.

The chain couples TRBV2 to TRBJ2-1; TCRdb's D call, TRBD1, is unchecked because there is no DNA. This CDR3 comprises 13 residues. Per germline, CDR1 SNHLY and CDR2 FYNNEI. CDR3 region: CAISDGQGDEQFF. The entire variable domain, with the rest obtained from reference TRBV2 and TRBJ2-1, is as follows: EPEVTQTPSHQVTQMGQEVILRCVPISNHLYFYWYRQILGQKVEFLVSFYNNEISEKSEIFDDQFSVERPDGSNFTLKIRSTKLEDSAMYFCAISDGQGDEQFFGPGTRLTVL.

The gene calls are TRBV6-5 and TRBJ2-2; no DNA is available, so the TRBD2 call from TCRdb remains unchecked. CDR1 is MNHEY and CDR2 is SVGAGI in the germline V gene. This CDR3 contains 15 residues. The CDR3 protein is CASSSGLFNTGELFF.

This chain uses TRBV3-1 with TRBJ2-1. The CDR3 runs to 11 residues. Per germline, CDR1 LGHDT and CDR2 YNNKEL (reference sequence). The CDR3: CASSHGNEQFF.

V is TRBV7-9 and J is TRBJ2-7; the TCRdb D gene call, TRBD2, has no DNA to confirm it. CDR1 is SEHNR and CDR2 is FQNEAQ in the germline V gene (reference sequence). The CDR3 has 14 residues. The CDR3 sequence is CAGSQTSGAYEQYF.

The chain carries TRBV28 and TRBJ2-6; no DNA is available, so the TRBD1 call from TCRdb remains unchecked. Per germline, CDR1 MDHEN and CDR2 SYDVKM. CDR3 length equals 16 residues. CDR3 protein: CASSLDSPSGANVLTF. Complete variable domain (other parts from reference TRBV28 and TRBJ2-6): DVKVTQSSRYLVKRTGEKVFLECVQDMDHENMFWYRQDPGLGLRLIYFSYDVKMKEKGDIPEGYSVSREKKERFSLILESASTNQTSMYLCASSLDSPSGANVLTFGAGSRLTVL.

The chain is built from TRBV20-1 and TRBJ2-1; absent DNA, TCRdb's TRBD1 call cannot be checked. The germline V gene has CDR1 DFQATT and CDR2 SNEGSKA (reference sequence). CDR3 length: 15 residues. The CDR3 sequence: CSAGAQGHPYNEQFF.

The chain couples TRBV6-5 to TRBJ2-5; TCRdb names TRBD1, which stays unverified in the absence of DNA. From germline, CDR1 is MNHEY and CDR2 SVGAGI. This CDR3 is 14 amino acids long. The CDR3 protein is CASSFTGGGETQYF.

The chain is built from TRBV29-1 and TRBJ1-2; the D call of TRBD1 rests on TCRdb alone, since no DNA is present to check it. Germline loops: CDR1 SQVTM, CDR2 ANQGSEA. The CDR3 is 14 amino acids. CDR3 residues: CSVPVTGEDYGYTF.

This sequence joins TRBV6-2 or TRBV6-3 and TRBJ2-1; no DNA is available, so the TRBD1 call from TCRdb remains unchecked. CDR1 is MNHEY, CDR2 SVGEGT, per germline. This CDR3 is built from 15 residues. The CDR3 spells CASSRSGTGLNEQFF.

The chain couples TRBV5-1 to TRBJ1-2; TCRdb's assignment of TRBD1 cannot be checked, as there is no DNA. CDR1 is SGHRS, CDR2 YFSETQ, per germline. The CDR3 runs to 14 residues. The CDR3: CASSAGGPDYGYTF.

The gene calls are TRBV18 and TRBJ2-7. The CDR3 totals 13 residues. Germline V lookup: CDR1 KGHSH, CDR2 LQKENI. CDR3: CASSPPGQYEQYF.

The V and J genes are TRBV5-1 and TRBJ2-7. CDR1 SGHRS and CDR2 YFSETQ come from the germline V gene. The CDR3 has 14 residues. The CDR3 loop reads CASSSTGGSFEQYF.

The chain combines TRBV20-1 with TRBJ2-1. The CDR3 is made up of 12 amino acids. From germline, CDR1 is DFQATT and CDR2 SNEGSKA (reference sequence). The CDR3: CSARGSYNEQFF.

The chain couples TRBV5-1 to TRBJ2-7; the D call of TRBD1 rests on TCRdb alone, since no DNA is present to check it. The length of the CDR3 is 14 residues. CDR1 and CDR2 from the germline V gene are SGHRS and YFSETQ. The CDR3 sequence is CASSYGTGSNEQYF.

This chain uses TRBV19 with TRBJ2-3; TCRdb selects TRBD1, and the lack of DNA leaves this call unchecked. The CDR3 sequence is 14 residues long. The V gene's germline CDR1 is LNHDA and CDR2 SQIVND (reference sequence). CDR3 sequence reads: CASSIDLPADTQYF.

The chain recombines TRBV20-1 with TRBJ2-7; the D call from TCRdb, TRBD2, cannot be confirmed without DNA. Germline V gives CDR1 DFQATT, CDR2 SNEGSKA (reference sequence). The CDR3 loop spans 15 amino acids. The CDR3 loop is CSARGYTSPDYEQYF.

The chain uses TRBV27 and TRBJ2-7; the D call of TRBD1 rests on TCRdb alone, since no DNA is present to check it. The CDR3 runs to 16 residues. CDR1 is MNHEY, CDR2 SMNVEV, per germline (reference sequence). The CDR3 loop is CASSPPRGQGFYEQYF.